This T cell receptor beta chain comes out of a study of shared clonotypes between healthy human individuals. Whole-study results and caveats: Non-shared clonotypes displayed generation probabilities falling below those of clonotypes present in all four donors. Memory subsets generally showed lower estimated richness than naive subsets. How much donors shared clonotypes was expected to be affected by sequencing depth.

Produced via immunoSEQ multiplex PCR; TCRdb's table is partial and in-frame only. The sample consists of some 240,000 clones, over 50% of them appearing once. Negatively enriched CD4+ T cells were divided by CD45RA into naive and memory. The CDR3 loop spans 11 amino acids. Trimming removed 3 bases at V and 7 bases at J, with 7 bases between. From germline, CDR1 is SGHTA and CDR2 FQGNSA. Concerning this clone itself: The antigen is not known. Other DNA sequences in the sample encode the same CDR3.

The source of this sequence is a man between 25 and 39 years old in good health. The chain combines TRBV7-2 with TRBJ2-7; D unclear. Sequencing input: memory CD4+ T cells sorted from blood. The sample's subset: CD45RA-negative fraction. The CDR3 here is CASSLAGEQYF. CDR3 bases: TGTGCCAGCAGCTTGGCCGGAGAGCAGTACTTC. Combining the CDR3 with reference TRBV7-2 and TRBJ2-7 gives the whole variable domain GAGVSQSPSNKVTEKGKDVELRCDPISGHTALYWYRQSLGQGLEFLIYFQGNSAPDKSGLPSDRFSAERTGGSVSTLTIQRTQQEDSAVYLCASSLAGEQYFGPGTRLTVT.